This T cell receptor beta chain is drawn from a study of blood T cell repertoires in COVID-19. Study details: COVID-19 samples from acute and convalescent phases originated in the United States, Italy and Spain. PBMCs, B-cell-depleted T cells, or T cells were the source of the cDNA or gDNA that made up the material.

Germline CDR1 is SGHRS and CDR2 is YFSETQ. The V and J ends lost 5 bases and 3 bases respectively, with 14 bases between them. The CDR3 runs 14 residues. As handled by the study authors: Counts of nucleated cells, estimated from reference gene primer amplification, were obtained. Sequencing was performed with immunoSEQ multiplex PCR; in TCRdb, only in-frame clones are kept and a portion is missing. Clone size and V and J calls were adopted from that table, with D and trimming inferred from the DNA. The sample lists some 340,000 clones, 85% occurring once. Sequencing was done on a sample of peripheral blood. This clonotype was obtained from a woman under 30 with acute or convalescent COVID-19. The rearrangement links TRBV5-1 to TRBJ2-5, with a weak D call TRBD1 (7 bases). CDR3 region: CASRPGGMEETQYF. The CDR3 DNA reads TGCGCCAGCAGACCAGGGGGGATGGAAGAGACCCAGTACTTC.